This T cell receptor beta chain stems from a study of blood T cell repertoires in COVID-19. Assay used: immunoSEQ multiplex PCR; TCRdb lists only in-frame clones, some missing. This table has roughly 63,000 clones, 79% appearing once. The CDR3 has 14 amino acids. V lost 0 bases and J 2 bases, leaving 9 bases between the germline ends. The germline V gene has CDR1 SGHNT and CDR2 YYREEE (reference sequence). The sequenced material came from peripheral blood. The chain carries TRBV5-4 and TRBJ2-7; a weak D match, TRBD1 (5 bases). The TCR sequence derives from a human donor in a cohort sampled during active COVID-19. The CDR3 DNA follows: TGTGCCAGCAGCTTGGCGCCAGGGACCTACGAGCAGTACTTC. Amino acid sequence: CASSLAPGTYEQYF.